Listed here is a single T cell receptor beta chain. Its cognate antigen is unknown. Given the absence of the conserved phenylalanine or tryptophan at the CDR3 end, a read error is likely. TCRdb reanalysed the 5' RACE reads using MiXCR and keeps one entry per CDR3 protein. The sample yields some 140,000 distinct CDR3 sequences, roughly an eighth seen once. This entry belongs to a study of CD8 T cells in ankylosing spondylitis. CDR3 size: 14 residues. V was shortened by 1 base and J by 4 bases, with 8 bases between the two germline ends. Germline CDR1 is KGHSH and CDR2 is LQKENI. General observations from the study: A CD8+ phenotype characterized the disease-linked clones, which were relatively rare in peripheral blood.

The source of this sequence is a female donor with ankylosing spondylitis or in good health (not recorded which). The V gene is TRBV18, the J gene TRBJ1-3, with D possibly being TRBD1 (5 bases). The sample consisted of blood, either unsorted or a sorted T cell fraction (not recorded which). The CDR3 is CASSPQQAGNTIYS. CDR3 DNA sequence: TGTGCCAGCTCACCACAACAGGCCGGAAACACCATATATTCT.